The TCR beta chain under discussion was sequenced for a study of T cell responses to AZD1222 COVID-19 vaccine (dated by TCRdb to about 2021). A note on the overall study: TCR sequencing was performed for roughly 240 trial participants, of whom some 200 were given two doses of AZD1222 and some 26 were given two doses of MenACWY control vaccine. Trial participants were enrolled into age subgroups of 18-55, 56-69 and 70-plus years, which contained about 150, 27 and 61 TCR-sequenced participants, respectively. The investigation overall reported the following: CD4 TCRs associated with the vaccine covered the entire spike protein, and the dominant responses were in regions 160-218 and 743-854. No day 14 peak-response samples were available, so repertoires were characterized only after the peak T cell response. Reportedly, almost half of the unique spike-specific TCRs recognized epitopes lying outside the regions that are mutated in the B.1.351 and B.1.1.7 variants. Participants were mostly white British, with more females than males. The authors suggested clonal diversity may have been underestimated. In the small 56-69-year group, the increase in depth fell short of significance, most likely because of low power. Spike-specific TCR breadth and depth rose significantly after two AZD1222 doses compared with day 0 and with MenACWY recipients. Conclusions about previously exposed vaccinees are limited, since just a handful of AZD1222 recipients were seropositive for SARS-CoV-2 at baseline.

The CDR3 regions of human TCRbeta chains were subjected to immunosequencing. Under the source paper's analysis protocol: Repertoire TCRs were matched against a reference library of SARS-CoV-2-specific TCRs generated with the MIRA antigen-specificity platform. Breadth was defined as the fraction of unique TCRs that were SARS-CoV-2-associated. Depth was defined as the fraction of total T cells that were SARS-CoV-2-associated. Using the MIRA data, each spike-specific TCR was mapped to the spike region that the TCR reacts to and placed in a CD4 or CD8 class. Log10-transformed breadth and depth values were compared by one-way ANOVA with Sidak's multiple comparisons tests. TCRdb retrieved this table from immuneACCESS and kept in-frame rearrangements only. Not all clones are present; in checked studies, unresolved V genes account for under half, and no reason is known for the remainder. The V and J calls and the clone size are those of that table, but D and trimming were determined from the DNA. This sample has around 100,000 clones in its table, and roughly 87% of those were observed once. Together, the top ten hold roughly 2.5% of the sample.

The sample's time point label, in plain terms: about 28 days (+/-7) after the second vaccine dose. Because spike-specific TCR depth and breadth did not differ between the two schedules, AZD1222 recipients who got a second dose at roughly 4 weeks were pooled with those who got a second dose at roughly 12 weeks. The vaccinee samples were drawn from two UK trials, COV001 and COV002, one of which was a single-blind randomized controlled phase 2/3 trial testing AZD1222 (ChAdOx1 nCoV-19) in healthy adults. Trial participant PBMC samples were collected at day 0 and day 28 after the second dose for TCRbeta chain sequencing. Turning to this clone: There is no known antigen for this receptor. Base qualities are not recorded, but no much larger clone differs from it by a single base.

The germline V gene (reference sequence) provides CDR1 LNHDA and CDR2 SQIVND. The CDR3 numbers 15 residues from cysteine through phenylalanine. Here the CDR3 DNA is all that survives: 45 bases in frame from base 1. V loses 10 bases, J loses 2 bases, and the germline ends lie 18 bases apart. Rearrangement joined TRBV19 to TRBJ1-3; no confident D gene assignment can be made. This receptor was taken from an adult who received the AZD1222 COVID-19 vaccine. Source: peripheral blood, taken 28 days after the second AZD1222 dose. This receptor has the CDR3 CATQPGVTAGNTIYF. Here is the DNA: TGTGCCACCCAACCCGGCGTGACGGCTGGAAACACCATATATTTT.